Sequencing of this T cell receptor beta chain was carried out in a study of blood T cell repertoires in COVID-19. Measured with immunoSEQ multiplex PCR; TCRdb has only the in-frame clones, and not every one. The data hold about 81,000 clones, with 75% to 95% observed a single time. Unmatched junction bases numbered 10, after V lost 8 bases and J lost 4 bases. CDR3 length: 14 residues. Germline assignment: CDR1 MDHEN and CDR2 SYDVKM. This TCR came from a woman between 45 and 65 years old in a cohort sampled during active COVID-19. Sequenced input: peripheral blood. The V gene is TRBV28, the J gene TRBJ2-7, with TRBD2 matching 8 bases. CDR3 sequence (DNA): TGTGCCAGCGCCGAAGGCGGGAGGATTTACGAGCAGTACTTC. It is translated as CASAEGGRIYEQYF.